This T cell receptor beta chain originates from a study of T cells after yellow fever vaccination. On the study more broadly: Fractions containing few cells were prepared with SMART-Seq v4 Ultra Low Input.

TCRdb analysed the 5' RACE reads with MiXCR anew, one entry per CDR3 protein. The sample includes some 350,000 distinct CDR3 sequences, roughly 3.9% of them seen just once. Comment on this clonotype: Its antigen is not identified.

Study-wide results and limits: Compared with primary, the secondary response was weaker and peaked at day 5, not 15. FACS-sorted repertoires might harbor abundant contaminating clonotypes from the bulk population. Most clones from primary vaccination resurfaced after the booster (96% CD4, less than 90% CD8).

The source is a man aged 18 to 29 who received the YFV17D yellow fever vaccine. The sample was PBMCs, taken 5 days after the yellow fever booster vaccination.

The CDR3 DNA reads as TGCGCCAGCAGCTTGGAAGGACAGGGGACCTACGAGCAGTACTTC. It translates to CASSLEGQGTYEQYF. The V gene is TRBV5-1, the J gene TRBJ2-7, with 9 bases identical to TRBD1. The CDR3 has 15 amino acids. V lost 0 bases to trimming and J lost 2 bases; unmatched junction nucleotides: 3. Germline CDR1 and CDR2: SGHRS and YFSETQ.